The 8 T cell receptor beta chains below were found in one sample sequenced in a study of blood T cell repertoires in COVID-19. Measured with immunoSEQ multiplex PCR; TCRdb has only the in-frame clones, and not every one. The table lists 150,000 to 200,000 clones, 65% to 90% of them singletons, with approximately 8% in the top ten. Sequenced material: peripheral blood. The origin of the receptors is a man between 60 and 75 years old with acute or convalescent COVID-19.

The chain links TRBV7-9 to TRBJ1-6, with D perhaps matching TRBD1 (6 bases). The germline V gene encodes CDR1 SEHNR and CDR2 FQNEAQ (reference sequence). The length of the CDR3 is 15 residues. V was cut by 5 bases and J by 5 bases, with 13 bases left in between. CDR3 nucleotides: TGTGCCAGCAGCAAGATTACAGGGAATAATTCACCCCTCCACTTT. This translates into CASSKITGNNSPLHF.

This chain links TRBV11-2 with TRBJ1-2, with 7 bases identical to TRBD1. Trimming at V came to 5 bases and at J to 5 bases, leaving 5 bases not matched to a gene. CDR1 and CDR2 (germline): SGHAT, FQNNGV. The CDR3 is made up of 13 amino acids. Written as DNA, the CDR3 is TGTGCCAGCAGCCTTGGACAGGTGTATGGCTACACCTTC. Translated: CASSLGQVYGYTF.

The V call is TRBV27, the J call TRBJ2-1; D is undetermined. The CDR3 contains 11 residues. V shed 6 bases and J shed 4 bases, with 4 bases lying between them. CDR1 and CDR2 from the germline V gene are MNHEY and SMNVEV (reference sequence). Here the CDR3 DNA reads TGTGCCAGCAGCCTTTACAATGAGCAGTTCTTC. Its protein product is CASSLYNEQFF.

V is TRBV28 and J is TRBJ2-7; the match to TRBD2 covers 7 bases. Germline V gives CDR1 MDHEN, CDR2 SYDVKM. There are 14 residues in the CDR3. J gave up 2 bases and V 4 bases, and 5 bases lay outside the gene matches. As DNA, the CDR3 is TGTGCCAGCAGTTCACCGGGAGGCACCTACGAGCAGTACTTC. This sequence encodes CASSSPGGTYEQYF.

CDR3 bases: TGTGCCAGCAATTTAGCGGGAGGGCCATTAATATATGAGCAGTTCTTC. Its protein is CASNLAGGPLIYEQFF. The chain joins TRBV2 to TRBJ2-1, with 11 bases fitting TRBD2. V shed 7 bases, J shed 8 bases, and the junction held 13 bases outside the gene matches. This CDR3 comprises 16 residues. The germline V gene has CDR1 SNHLY and CDR2 FYNNEI.

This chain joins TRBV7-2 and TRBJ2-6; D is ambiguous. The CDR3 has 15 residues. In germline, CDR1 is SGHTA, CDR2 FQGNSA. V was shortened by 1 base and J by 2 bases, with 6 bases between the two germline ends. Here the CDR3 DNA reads TGTGCCAGCAGCTTAGGAGGCGCTGGGGCCAACGTCCTGACTTTC. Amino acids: CASSLGGAGANVLTF.

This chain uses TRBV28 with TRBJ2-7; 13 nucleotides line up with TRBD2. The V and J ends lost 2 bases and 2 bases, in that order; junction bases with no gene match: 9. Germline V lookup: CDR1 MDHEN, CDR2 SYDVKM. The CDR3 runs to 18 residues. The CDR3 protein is CASSLPGGLAGTTYEQYF. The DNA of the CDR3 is TGTGCCAGCAGTTTACCGGGGGGACTAGCGGGAACGACCTACGAGCAGTACTTC.

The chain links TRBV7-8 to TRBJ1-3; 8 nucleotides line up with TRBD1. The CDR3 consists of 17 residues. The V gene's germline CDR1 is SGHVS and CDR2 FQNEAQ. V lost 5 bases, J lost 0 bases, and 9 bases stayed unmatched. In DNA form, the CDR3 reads TGTGCCAGCAGCGCCGACAGGGGCAAGACCTCTGGAAACACCATATATTTT. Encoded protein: CASSADRGKTSGNTIYF.